This T cell receptor (beta chain) was retrieved from a study of T cell changes during pregnancy in multiple sclerosis. The repertoire was sequenced with immunoSEQ multiplex PCR; TCRdb's copy has only in-frame clones and lacks some. Counted here are 60,000 to 70,000 clones, under 95% occurring once; the ten biggest clones make up 1.1% to 1.5%. Deletions cut 5 bases from V and 3 bases from J, with 13 bases between. The CDR3 loop spans 15 amino acids. Germline CDR1 SGHVS, CDR2 FQNEAQ. The chain links TRBV7-8 to TRBJ2-2, with D unresolved. The source of this sequence is a female donor in good health, enrolled as a control in a pregnancy study. Sequenced material: peripheral blood, taken in the third trimester of pregnancy. The CDR3 is CASSLDRRDTGELFF. CDR3 nucleotides: TGTGCCAGCAGCCTAGACCGACGGGACACCGGGGAGCTGTTTTTT. Full variable domain (outside the CDR3, taken from reference TRBV7-8 and TRBJ2-2): GAGVSQSPRYKVAKRGQDVALRCDPISGHVSLFWYQQALGQGPEFLTYFQNEAQLDKSGLPSDRFFAERPEGSVSTLKIQRTQQEDSAVYLCASSLDRRDTGELFFGEGSRLTVL.